This entry describes one T cell receptor beta chain. Its target is not known. This CDR3 contains 16 residues. In germline, CDR1 is LNHNV, CDR2 YYDKDF (reference sequence). The V end was cut by 3 bases, the J end by 2 bases, with 17 bases between. This specimen comes from a study of cytomegalovirus exposure and HLA in healthy donors. Whole-study findings and limits: A list of approximately 160 TCR beta chains associated with cytomegalovirus was given.

Measured with immunoSEQ multiplex PCR; TCRdb has only the in-frame clones, and not every one. The sample has about 140,000 clones, approximately 94% seen once. What was sequenced was PBMCs. The rearrangement uses TRBV15 and TRBJ2-7, with a possible D match to TRBD2 (6 bases). The source is a man between 18 and 35 years old in good health and CMV-seropositive. The CDR3 coding sequence is TGTGCCACCAGCAGGGGCCCTGGCGGGGCGACCTACGAGCAGTACTTC. Translation: CATSRGPGGATYEQYF. The full variable domain, completed using reference TRBV15 and TRBJ2-7, is DAMVIQNPRYQVTQFGKPVTLSCSQTLNHNVMYWYQQKSSQAPKLLFHYYDKDFNNEADTPDNFQSRRPNTSFCFLDIRSPGLGDTAMYLCATSRGPGGATYEQYFGPGTRLTVT.